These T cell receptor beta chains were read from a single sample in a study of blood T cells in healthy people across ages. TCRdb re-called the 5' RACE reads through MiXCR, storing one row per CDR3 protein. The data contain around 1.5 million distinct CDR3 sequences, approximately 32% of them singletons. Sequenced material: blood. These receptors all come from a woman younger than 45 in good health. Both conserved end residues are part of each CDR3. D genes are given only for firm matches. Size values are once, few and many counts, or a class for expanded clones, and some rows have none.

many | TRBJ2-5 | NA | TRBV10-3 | CAISGGAGETQYF | TGTGCCATCAGTGGGGGGGCCGGGGAGACCCAGTACTTC
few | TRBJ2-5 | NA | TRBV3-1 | CASSQSGRTQYF | TGTGCCAGCAGCCAGTCAGGGCGGACCCAGTACTTC
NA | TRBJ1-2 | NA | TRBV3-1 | CASSQEGTIAYGYTF | TGTGCCAGCAGCCAAGAGGGGACGATAGCCTATGGCTACACCTTC
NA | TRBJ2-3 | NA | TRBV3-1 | CASSLRDSSDTQYF | TGTGCCAGCAGCCTCCGGGACTCCTCAGATACGCAGTATTTT
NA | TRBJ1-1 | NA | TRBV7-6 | CASSLVRPGNTGAFF | TGTGCCAGCAGCTTAGTTAGGCCAGGGAACACTGGAGCTTTCTTT
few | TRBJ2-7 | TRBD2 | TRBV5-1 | CASSGRPSGDEQYF | TGCGCCAGCAGCGGTCGTCCTAGCGGTGACGAGCAGTACTTC
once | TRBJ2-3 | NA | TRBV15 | CATSTGENTQYF | TGTGCCACCAGCACCGGGGAGAATACGCAGTATTTT
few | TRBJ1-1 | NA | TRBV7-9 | CASSSHSGTPNTEAFF | TGTGCCAGCAGCTCTCACTCCGGGACACCGAACACTGAAGCTTTCTTT
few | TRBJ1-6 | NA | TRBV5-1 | CASSALGGGSPLHF | TGCGCCAGCAGCGCCTTGGGGGGTGGTTCACCCCTCCACTTT
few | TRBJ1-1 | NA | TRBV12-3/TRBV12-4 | CASSRTTTEAFF | TGTGCCAGCAGTAGGACAACCACTGAAGCTTTCTTT
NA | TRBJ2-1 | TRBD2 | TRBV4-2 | CASSPQPGTSGSNEQFF | TGTGCCAGCAGCCCCCAACCCGGGACTAGCGGGAGTAATGAGCAGTTCTTC
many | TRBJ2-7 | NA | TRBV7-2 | CASSSRLARVAYEQYF | TGTGCCAGCAGCTCCCGACTCGCCAGAGTAGCCTACGAGCAGTACTTC
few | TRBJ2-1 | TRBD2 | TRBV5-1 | CASSPDIGGSEQFF | TGCGCCAGCAGCCCGGACATCGGGGGGAGTGAGCAGTTCTTC
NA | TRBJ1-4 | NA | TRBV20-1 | CSARAYREEKLFF | TGCAGTGCTAGAGCGTACAGGGAAGAAAAACTGTTTTTT
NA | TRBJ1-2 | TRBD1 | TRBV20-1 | CSARGDHRGFLGYTF | TGCAGTGCTAGAGGAGACCACAGGGGGTTTTTGGGCTACACCTTC
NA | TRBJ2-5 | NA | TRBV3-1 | CASSRQEVQETQYF | TGTGCCAGCAGCCGCCAGGAGGTCCAAGAGACCCAGTACTTC
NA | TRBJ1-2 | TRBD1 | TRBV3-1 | CASSKSGTGGSGLDGYTF | TGTGCCAGCAGTAAATCCGGGACAGGGGGCTCCGGTTTGGATGGCTACACCTTC
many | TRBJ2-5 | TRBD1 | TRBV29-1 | CSVGRDRGNQETQYF | TGCAGCGTTGGCCGGGACAGGGGTAACCAAGAGACCCAGTACTTC
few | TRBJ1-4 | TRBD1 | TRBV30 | CAWSGDRQKLFF | TGTGCCTGGAGTGGGGACAGACAAAAACTGTTTTTT
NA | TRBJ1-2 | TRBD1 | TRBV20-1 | CSAEQKQGPNYGYTF | TGCAGTGCGGAGCAAAAACAGGGGCCGAACTATGGCTACACCTTC
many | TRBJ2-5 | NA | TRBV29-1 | CSVTTVQETQYF | TGCAGCGTTACGACAGTCCAAGAGACCCAGTACTTC
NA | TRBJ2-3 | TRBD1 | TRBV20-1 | CSANRQGFPDTQYF | TGCAGTGCTAACCGACAGGGATTCCCAGATACGCAGTATTTT
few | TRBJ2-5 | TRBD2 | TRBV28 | CASSSGTKMGEQYF | TGTGCCAGCAGCTCCGGGACTAAGATGGGGGAGCAGTACTTC
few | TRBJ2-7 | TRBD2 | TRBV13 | CASSTTSGIVYEQYF | TGTGCCAGCAGCACGACTAGCGGGATCGTCTACGAGCAGTACTTC
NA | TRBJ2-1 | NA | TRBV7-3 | CASSSRQGGVRGGPYNEQFF | TGTGCCAGCAGCTCCCGACAGGGGGGAGTGCGGGGGGGCCCCTACAATGAGCAGTTCTTC
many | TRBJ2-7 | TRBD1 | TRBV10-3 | CAISSGQASSYEQYF | TGTGCCATCAGTTCAGGACAGGCCTCGTCCTACGAGCAGTACTTC
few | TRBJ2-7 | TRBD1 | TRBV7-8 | CASSSRAGGDEQYF | TGTGCCAGCAGCTCTAGAGCAGGGGGCGACGAGCAGTACTTC
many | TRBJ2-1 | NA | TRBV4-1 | CASSQDAALISSYNEQFF | TGCGCCAGCAGCCAAGACGCTGCCCTTATATCATCCTACAATGAGCAGTTCTTC
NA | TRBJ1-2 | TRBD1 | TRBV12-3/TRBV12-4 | CASSFGQGAIYGYTF | TGTGCCAGCAGTTTTGGCCAGGGGGCGATCTATGGCTACACCTTC
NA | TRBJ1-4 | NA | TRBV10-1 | CASSEGGGEKLFF | TGCGCCAGCAGTGAGGGAGGTGGTGAAAAACTGTTTTTT
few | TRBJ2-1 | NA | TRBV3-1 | CASSQEARLYNEQFF | TGTGCCAGCAGCCAAGAAGCGCGACTCTACAATGAGCAGTTCTTC
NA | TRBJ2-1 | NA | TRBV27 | CASSLTGLSPYNEQFF | TGTGCCAGCAGCCTAACAGGGCTGTCCCCCTACAATGAGCAGTTCTTC
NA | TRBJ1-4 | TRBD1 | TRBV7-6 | CASGATGVNEKLFF | TGTGCCAGCGGCGCAACAGGGGTTAATGAAAAACTGTTTTTT
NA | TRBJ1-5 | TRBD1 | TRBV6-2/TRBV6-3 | CASRRTGDNNQPQHF | TGTGCCAGCAGGCGGACAGGGGATAACAATCAGCCCCAGCATTTT
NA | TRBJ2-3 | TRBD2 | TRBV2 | CASAGTRTSTDTQYF | TGTGCCAGCGCCGGGACTAGGACTAGCACAGATACGCAGTATTTT
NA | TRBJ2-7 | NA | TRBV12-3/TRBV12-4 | CASSPGADGPYEQYF | TGTGCCAGCAGTCCCGGGGCAGACGGACCCTACGAGCAGTACTTC
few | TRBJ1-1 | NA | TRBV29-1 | CSVAHRAGTEAFF | TGCAGCGTTGCCCACAGGGCGGGCACTGAAGCTTTCTTT
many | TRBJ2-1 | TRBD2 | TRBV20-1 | CSANLAVSYNEQFF | TGCAGTGCGAATCTAGCGGTCTCCTACAATGAGCAGTTCTTC
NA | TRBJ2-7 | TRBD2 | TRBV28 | CASIRASGRYEQYF | TGTGCCAGTATACGGGCTAGCGGAAGGTACGAGCAGTACTTC
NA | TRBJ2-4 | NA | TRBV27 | CASSRDSSGIQYF | TGTGCCAGCAGTCGGGACTCCTCGGGCATTCAGTACTTC
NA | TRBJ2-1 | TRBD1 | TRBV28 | CASSHSGGQFF | TGTGCCAGCAGTCACTCAGGGGGGCAGTTCTTC
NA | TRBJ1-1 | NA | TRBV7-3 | CASSPSAGTEAFF | TGTGCCAGCAGCCCTTCAGCTGGCACTGAAGCTTTCTTT
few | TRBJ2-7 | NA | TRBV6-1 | CASSEGGASSYEQYF | TGTGCCAGCAGTGAGGGGGGGGCGAGCTCCTACGAGCAGTACTTC
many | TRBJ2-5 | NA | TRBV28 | CASSSSGADQETQYF | TGTGCCAGCAGTTCATCAGGCGCCGACCAAGAGACCCAGTACTTC
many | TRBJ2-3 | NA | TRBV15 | CATSKGGQGTDTQYF | TGTGCCACCAGCAAGGGGGGGCAGGGTACGGATACGCAGTATTTT
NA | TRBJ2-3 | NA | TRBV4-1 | CASRRPGTPDDTQYF | TGCGCCAGCAGACGACCCGGGACCCCTGACGATACGCAGTATTTT
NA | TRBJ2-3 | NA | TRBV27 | CASSFNSGLNTDTQYF | TGTGCCAGCAGTTTTAATAGCGGCCTAAACACAGATACGCAGTATTTT
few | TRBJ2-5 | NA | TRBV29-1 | CSALSLGAQYF | TGCAGCGCCTTATCATTAGGGGCCCAGTACTTC
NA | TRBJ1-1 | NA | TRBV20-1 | CSAINQVGGDEAFF | TGCAGTGCCATCAACCAGGTGGGCGGCGATGAAGCTTTCTTT
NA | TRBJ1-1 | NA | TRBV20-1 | CSASPTRSQGAFF | TGCAGTGCTTCTCCTACCAGATCCCAGGGAGCTTTCTTT
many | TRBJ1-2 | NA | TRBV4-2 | CASSQQFSQGYYGYTF | TGTGCCAGCAGCCAACAATTTTCACAGGGATACTATGGCTACACCTTC
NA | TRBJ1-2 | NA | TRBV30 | CAGKGQNYGYTF | TGTGCCGGGAAGGGTCAGAACTATGGCTACACCTTC
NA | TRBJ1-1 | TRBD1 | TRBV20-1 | CSARTGHMNTEAFF | TGCAGTGCTAGGACAGGGCACATGAACACTGAAGCTTTCTTT
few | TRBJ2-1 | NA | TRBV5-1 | CASSLGWRASYNEQFF | TGCGCCAGCAGCTTGGGCTGGAGGGCCTCCTACAATGAGCAGTTCTTC